This T cell receptor (beta chain) was profiled in a study of blood T cell repertoires in COVID-19. Study context: The study drew acute and convalescent COVID-19 samples from the United States, Italy and Spain.

Repertoires were generated with immunoSEQ multiplex PCR, while TCRdb's copy carries only in-frame clones and drops some. There are approximately 400,000 clones in the sample; around 89% occur only once, and more than 0.95% lies in the top ten. J lost 5 bases, V lost 2 bases, and 7 bases had no gene match. Germline V lookup: CDR1 MNHEY, CDR2 SVGEGT. This CDR3 comprises 17 residues. The TCR was taken from a man in his forties with acute or convalescent COVID-19. What was sequenced was peripheral blood. This chain connects TRBV6-2 or TRBV6-3 to TRBJ2-5, with TRBD2 matching over 14 bases. CDR3 bases: TGTGCCAGCAGTTACCATCGACTAGCGGGAGGGGCCGAGACCCAGTACTTC. This codes for CASSYHRLAGGAETQYF.